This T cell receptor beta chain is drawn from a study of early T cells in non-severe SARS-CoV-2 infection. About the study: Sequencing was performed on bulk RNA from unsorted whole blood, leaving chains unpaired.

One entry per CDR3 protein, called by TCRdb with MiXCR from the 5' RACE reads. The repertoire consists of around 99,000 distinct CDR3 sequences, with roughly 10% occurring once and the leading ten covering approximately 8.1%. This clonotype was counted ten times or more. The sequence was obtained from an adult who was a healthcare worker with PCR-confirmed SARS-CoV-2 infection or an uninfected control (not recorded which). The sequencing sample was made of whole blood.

DNA of the CDR3: TGTGCCAGCAGTCTAGGGACAGACAATGAAAAACTGTTTTTT. It codes for CASSLGTDNEKLFF. The rearrangement uses TRBV5-4 and TRBJ1-4; 7 positions agree with TRBD1. Trimming cost V 5 bases and J 5 bases; bases outside gene matches: 6. The CDR3 runs 14 residues. Germline loops: CDR1 SGHNT, CDR2 YYREEE (reference sequence). Drawing the rest from reference TRBV5-4 and TRBJ1-4, the complete variable domain is ETGVTQSPTHLIKTRGQQVTLRCSSQSGHNTVSWYQQALGQGPQFIFQYYREEENGRGNFPPRFSGLQFPNYSSELNVNALELDDSALYLCASSLGTDNEKLFFGSGTQLSVL.